The rows below give T cell receptor beta chains drawn from one sample of a study of blood T cell repertoires in COVID-19. The protocol was immunoSEQ multiplex PCR, while the TCRdb copy is restricted to in-frame clones and leaves out a portion. The profile shows 300,000 to 400,000 clones, 89% of them singletons. Material: peripheral blood. These TCRs come from a woman younger than 45 with COVID-19, enrolled during active disease. Both conserved end residues are trimmed from each CDR3.

j_call	v_call	cdr3_aa
TRBJ2-1	TRBV12-3/TRBV12-4	ASGGYNEQF
TRBJ2-3	TRBV2	ASSFSTDTQY
TRBJ2-2	TRBV3-1/TRBV3-2	ASSQALGVVSTGELF
TRBJ2-2	TRBV9	ASSDSGRGGGELF
TRBJ1-6	TRBV5-8	ASSLSRGSYNSPLH
TRBJ2-5	TRBV10-2	ASSEGQGPQETQY
TRBJ1-2	TRBV19	ASSISGGGPYGYT
TRBJ1-4	TRBV12-5	ASGFPQATNEKLF
TRBJ1-5	TRBV27	ASSFRADRLSNQPQH
TRBJ2-2	TRBV3-1/TRBV3-2	ASSAGNRQGELF